The rows below give T cell receptor beta chains drawn from one sample of a study of T cell responses to AZD1222 COVID-19 vaccine. Here immunoSEQ multiplex PCR was the method, and the copy in TCRdb shows in-frame clones only, minus some. The sample has roughly 120,000 clones; over 85% are singletons. The material was peripheral blood, obtained on day 0 of AZD1222 vaccination. Receptors originate from an adult in good health. CDR3s include the opening cysteine and the closing phenylalanine or tryptophan. The D gene is left open where the match is weak. A clone size is listed for some rows: how often the clone was seen (once, few, many), or a class if it is expanded.

D gene: .
clone size: .
J gene: TRBJ2-7
V gene: TRBV5-4
CDR3 protein: CASSPGWDSHYEQYF
CDR3 DNA: TGTGCCAGCAGCCCCGGATGGGACTCTCACTACGAGCAGTACTTC

D gene: .
clone size: .
J gene: TRBJ2-2
V gene: TRBV7-2
CDR3 protein: CASREVDAGELFF
CDR3 DNA: TGTGCCAGCAGAGAGGTGGACGCCGGGGAGCTGTTTTTT

D gene: .
clone size: .
J gene: TRBJ1-3
V gene: TRBV28
CDR3 protein: CASRWEGSGNTIYF
CDR3 DNA: TGTGCCAGCAGATGGGAGGGATCTGGAAACACCATATATTTT

D gene: .
clone size: .
J gene: TRBJ1-4
V gene: TRBV30
CDR3 protein: CAWSPATNEKLFF
CDR3 DNA: TGTGCCTGGAGTCCTGCAACTAATGAAAAACTGTTTTTT

D gene: TRBD1
clone size: .
J gene: TRBJ1-2
V gene: TRBV19
CDR3 protein: CASRGVGTAYGYTF
CDR3 DNA: TGTGCCAGTAGAGGGGTAGGGACAGCCTATGGCTACACCTTC

D gene: .
clone size: once
J gene: TRBJ1-6
V gene: TRBV25-1
CDR3 protein: CASSGTYNSPLHF
CDR3 DNA: TGTGCCAGCAGCGGGACTTATAATTCACCCCTCCACTTT

D gene: .
clone size: once
J gene: TRBJ2-1
V gene: TRBV19
CDR3 protein: CASSIEGSAGAYNEQFF
CDR3 DNA: TGTGCCAGTAGTATAGAGGGCTCGGCAGGGGCGTACAATGAGCAGTTCTTC

D gene: .
clone size: .
J gene: TRBJ2-3
V gene: TRBV24-1
CDR3 protein: CATSDRRTDTQYF
CDR3 DNA: TGTGCCACCAGTGACAGGAGGACAGATACGCAGTATTTT

D gene: .
clone size: .
J gene: TRBJ1-5
V gene: TRBV19
CDR3 protein: CASSVRGGSNQPQHF
CDR3 DNA: TGTGCCAGTAGTGTCAGGGGAGGTAGCAATCAGCCCCAGCATTTT

D gene: .
clone size: .
J gene: TRBJ2-1
V gene: TRBV5-6
CDR3 protein: CASSPPETYHNEQFF
CDR3 DNA: TGTGCCAGCAGCCCCCCCGAGACATACCACAATGAGCAGTTCTTC

D gene: .
clone size: once
J gene: TRBJ1-1
V gene: TRBV2
CDR3 protein: CASSGGHLNTEAFF
CDR3 DNA: TGTGCCAGCAGTGGGGGCCACCTGAACACTGAAGCTTTCTTT

D gene: .
clone size: .
J gene: TRBJ1-5
V gene: TRBV7-9
CDR3 protein: CASSLSWDQPQHF
CDR3 DNA: TGTGCCAGCAGCTTAAGCTGGGATCAGCCCCAGCATTTT

D gene: .
clone size: .
J gene: TRBJ2-5
V gene: TRBV18
CDR3 protein: CASSPQGLETQYF
CDR3 DNA: TGTGCCAGCTCACCCCAGGGACTCGAGACCCAGTACTTC

D gene: .
clone size: .
J gene: TRBJ1-5
V gene: TRBV30
CDR3 protein: CAWRSSVYSNQPQHF
CDR3 DNA: TGTGCCTGGAGATCGTCCGTGTATAGCAATCAGCCCCAGCATTTT

D gene: .
clone size: .
J gene: TRBJ1-5
V gene: TRBV19
CDR3 protein: CASGLSGNQPQHF
CDR3 DNA: TGTGCCAGTGGATTGTCTGGGAATCAGCCCCAGCATTTT

D gene: TRBD1
clone size: .
J gene: TRBJ1-4
V gene: TRBV27
CDR3 protein: CASSLSRQGGEKLFF
CDR3 DNA: TGTGCCAGCAGTTTATCACGACAGGGCGGCGAAAAACTGTTTTTT

D gene: TRBD2
clone size: .
J gene: TRBJ2-5
V gene: TRBV7-2
CDR3 protein: CASSLPTSGVETQYF
CDR3 DNA: TGTGCCAGCAGCCTCCCCACTAGCGGGGTCGAGACCCAGTACTTC

D gene: .
clone size: .
J gene: TRBJ1-5
V gene: TRBV19
CDR3 protein: CASSQVIGTYYQPQHF
CDR3 DNA: TGTGCCAGTAGCCAAGTAATAGGGACATATTATCAGCCCCAGCATTTT

D gene: .
clone size: .
J gene: TRBJ1-3
V gene: TRBV6-5
CDR3 protein: CASSYSAGGTGNTIYF
CDR3 DNA: TGTGCCAGCAGTTACTCTGCCGGGGGCACCGGAAACACCATATATTTT

D gene: TRBD2
clone size: .
J gene: TRBJ2-5
V gene: TRBV6-6
CDR3 protein: CASNLLAGAQETQYF
CDR3 DNA: TGTGCCAGCAACCTCCTAGCGGGAGCCCAAGAGACCCAGTACTTC

D gene: TRBD1
clone size: .
J gene: TRBJ2-1
V gene: TRBV19
CDR3 protein: CASSILETGGYNEQFF
CDR3 DNA: TGTGCCAGTAGTATCCTCGAGACAGGGGGTTACAATGAGCAGTTCTTC

D gene: TRBD2
clone size: .
J gene: TRBJ2-3
V gene: TRBV19
CDR3 protein: CASSGLAGGYTDTQYF
CDR3 DNA: TGTGCCAGTAGTGGACTAGCGGGAGGTTACACAGATACGCAGTATTTT

D gene: .
clone size: .
J gene: TRBJ1-3
V gene: TRBV29-1
CDR3 protein: CSVDGSPGNTIYF
CDR3 DNA: TGCAGCGTTGACGGGAGTCCTGGAAACACCATATATTTT

D gene: TRBD1
clone size: .
J gene: TRBJ2-7
V gene: TRBV19
CDR3 protein: CASSITGQGVSEQYF
CDR3 DNA: TGTGCCAGTAGTATAACGGGACAGGGGGTTAGCGAGCAGTACTTC

D gene: .
clone size: .
J gene: TRBJ1-1
V gene: TRBV12-3/TRBV12-4
CDR3 protein: CASSLGGDTEAFF
CDR3 DNA: TGTGCCAGCAGCTTGGGGGGGGACACTGAAGCTTTCTTT

D gene: TRBD2
clone size: .
J gene: TRBJ2-1
V gene: TRBV29-1
CDR3 protein: CSVVGLAGALEQFF
CDR3 DNA: TGCAGCGTTGTTGGACTAGCGGGAGCTCTTGAGCAGTTCTTC

D gene: .
clone size: .
J gene: TRBJ2-1
V gene: TRBV7-9
CDR3 protein: CASSPLIPTSRAYNEQFF
CDR3 DNA: TGTGCCAGCAGCCCGTTAATACCCACTAGTCGCGCCTACAATGAGCAGTTCTTC

D gene: .
clone size: few
J gene: TRBJ2-2
V gene: TRBV29-1
CDR3 protein: CSVSSGARELFF
CDR3 DNA: TGCAGCGTTTCCTCGGGTGCCAGGGAGCTGTTTTTT

D gene: .
clone size: .
J gene: TRBJ1-1
V gene: TRBV5-1
CDR3 protein: CASSHSRGNTEAFF
CDR3 DNA: TGCGCCAGCAGCCACTCCCGTGGGAACACTGAAGCTTTCTTT

D gene: .
clone size: .
J gene: TRBJ2-7
V gene: TRBV5-1
CDR3 protein: CASSLEAGLAIYEQYF
CDR3 DNA: TGCGCCAGCAGCTTGGAGGCGGGGTTGGCGATCTACGAGCAGTACTTC

D gene: TRBD1
clone size: once
J gene: TRBJ1-6
V gene: TRBV19
CDR3 protein: CASGDRAHSPLHF
CDR3 DNA: TGTGCCAGTGGGGACAGGGCCCATTCACCCCTCCACTTT

D gene: .
clone size: .
J gene: TRBJ1-2
V gene: TRBV30
CDR3 protein: CAWSRQTYGYTF
CDR3 DNA: TGTGCCTGGAGTCGACAGACCTATGGCTACACCTTC

D gene: .
clone size: .
J gene: TRBJ2-7
V gene: TRBV5-1
CDR3 protein: CASSLSGVGTYEQYF
CDR3 DNA: TGCGCCAGCAGCTTGTCGGGGGTTGGTACCTACGAGCAGTACTTC

D gene: .
clone size: once
J gene: TRBJ1-6
V gene: TRBV6-2/TRBV6-3
CDR3 protein: CASSYSGLANSPLHF
CDR3 DNA: TGTGCCAGCAGTTACTCGGGGTTAGCTAATTCACCCCTCCACTTT

D gene: .
clone size: .
J gene: TRBJ1-3
V gene: TRBV6-2/TRBV6-3
CDR3 protein: CASSYATSGNTIYF
CDR3 DNA: TGTGCCAGCAGTTACGCCACCTCTGGAAACACCATATATTTT

D gene: .
clone size: .
J gene: TRBJ1-4
V gene: TRBV5-1
CDR3 protein: CASSPTPGAINEKLFF
CDR3 DNA: TGCGCCAGCAGCCCAACTCCAGGGGCGATTAATGAAAAACTGTTTTTT

D gene: .
clone size: .
J gene: TRBJ1-6
V gene: TRBV30
CDR3 protein: CAWSPGAASPLHF
CDR3 DNA: TGTGCCTGGAGTCCCGGCGCCGCTTCACCCCTCCACTTT

D gene: .
clone size: once
J gene: TRBJ2-7
V gene: TRBV27
CDR3 protein: CASSFRDGQFKHEQYF
CDR3 DNA: TGTGCCAGCAGTTTTAGGGACGGACAGTTCAAGCACGAGCAGTACTTC

D gene: TRBD2
clone size: .
J gene: TRBJ2-5
V gene: TRBV6-6
CDR3 protein: CASRLAGGETQYF
CDR3 DNA: TGTGCCAGCAGACTAGCGGGAGGAGAGACCCAGTACTTC

D gene: .
clone size: .
J gene: TRBJ1-5
V gene: TRBV11-2
CDR3 protein: CASSLDPQPHRPQHF
CDR3 DNA: TGTGCCAGCAGCTTAGATCCCCAGCCCCATCGGCCCCAGCATTTT

D gene: .
clone size: .
J gene: TRBJ2-7
V gene: TRBV7-2
CDR3 protein: CASSPRYDSYEQYF
CDR3 DNA: TGTGCCAGCAGCCCCCGATATGACTCCTACGAGCAGTACTTC

D gene: .
clone size: .
J gene: TRBJ2-1
V gene: TRBV5-1
CDR3 protein: CASSPGGLYNEQFF
CDR3 DNA: TGCGCCAGCAGCCCCGGGGGACTGTACAATGAGCAGTTCTTC

D gene: .
clone size: .
J gene: TRBJ1-6
V gene: TRBV2
CDR3 protein: CASSPWSYNSPLHF
CDR3 DNA: TGTGCCAGCTCACCGTGGTCCTATAATTCACCCCTCCACTTT

D gene: .
clone size: .
J gene: TRBJ2-5
V gene: TRBV7-2
CDR3 protein: CASSFRQMEETQYF
CDR3 DNA: TGTGCCAGCAGTTTCAGACAGATGGAAGAGACCCAGTACTTC

D gene: .
clone size: .
J gene: TRBJ1-5
V gene: TRBV19
CDR3 protein: CASSIVGGNQPQHF
CDR3 DNA: TGTGCCAGTAGTATAGTCGGGGGGAATCAGCCCCAGCATTTT

D gene: .
clone size: .
J gene: TRBJ1-1
V gene: TRBV29-1
CDR3 protein: CSVVDRNTEAFF
CDR3 DNA: TGCAGCGTCGTAGACAGGAACACTGAAGCTTTCTTT

D gene: TRBD1
clone size: .
J gene: TRBJ1-1
V gene: TRBV5-1
CDR3 protein: CASSFQQGEGTEAFF
CDR3 DNA: TGCGCCAGCAGTTTCCAACAGGGGGAAGGCACTGAAGCTTTCTTT

D gene: .
clone size: .
J gene: TRBJ2-5
V gene: TRBV5-1
CDR3 protein: CASSTGRVQETQYF
CDR3 DNA: TGCGCCAGCAGTACCGGGAGAGTCCAAGAGACCCAGTACTTC

D gene: .
clone size: .
J gene: TRBJ1-6
V gene: TRBV19
CDR3 protein: CASSPGLGNSPLHF
CDR3 DNA: TGTGCCAGTAGTCCTGGACTCGGGAATTCACCCCTCCACTTT

D gene: TRBD1
clone size: few
J gene: TRBJ2-3
V gene: TRBV30
CDR3 protein: CAWSTGEGNTQYF
CDR3 DNA: TGTGCCTGGAGTACAGGGGAAGGGAATACGCAGTATTTT

D gene: .
clone size: .
J gene: TRBJ2-2
V gene: TRBV5-1
CDR3 protein: CASSLTRVNTGELFF
CDR3 DNA: TGCGCCAGCAGCCTTACCCGGGTGAACACCGGGGAGCTGTTTTTT

D gene: .
clone size: .
J gene: TRBJ1-6
V gene: TRBV30
CDR3 protein: CAWSTDLYNSPLHF
CDR3 DNA: TGTGCCTGGAGTACGGACCTTTATAATTCACCCCTCCACTTT

D gene: .
clone size: .
J gene: TRBJ1-2
V gene: TRBV28
CDR3 protein: CASRAPRGGSGYTF
CDR3 DNA: TGTGCCAGCAGGGCCCCCCGGGGGGGCTCTGGCTACACCTTC

D gene: TRBD1
clone size: few
J gene: TRBJ1-3
V gene: TRBV7-8
CDR3 protein: CASSPYRGAGNTIYF
CDR3 DNA: TGTGCCAGCAGCCCATACAGGGGAGCCGGAAACACCATATATTTT

D gene: TRBD1
clone size: once
J gene: TRBJ2-6
V gene: TRBV3-1/TRBV3-2
CDR3 protein: CASSHPRDRALPGANVLTF
CDR3 DNA: TGTGCCAGCAGCCACCCCCGGGACAGGGCCCTTCCTGGGGCCAACGTCCTGACTTTC

D gene: TRBD2
clone size: .
J gene: TRBJ2-3
V gene: TRBV6-6
CDR3 protein: CASSPGLAGGLGTDTQYF
CDR3 DNA: TGTGCCAGCAGTCCCGGACTAGCGGGGGGCCTGGGTACAGATACGCAGTATTTT

D gene: .
clone size: once
J gene: TRBJ2-1
V gene: TRBV1
CDR3 protein: CTSSGSSGSINEQFF
CDR3 DNA: TGCACCAGCAGCGGCTCTAGCGGGAGCATCAATGAGCAGTTCTTC

D gene: .
clone size: few
J gene: TRBJ1-2
V gene: TRBV9
CDR3 protein: CASSGDLLRRGRYGYTF
CDR3 DNA: TGTGCCAGCAGCGGCGACTTGCTCCGAAGGGGAAGGTATGGCTACACCTTC

D gene: .
clone size: .
J gene: TRBJ1-1
V gene: TRBV18
CDR3 protein: CASSPGANTEAFF
CDR3 DNA: TGTGCCAGCTCACCGGGGGCAAACACTGAAGCTTTCTTT

D gene: .
clone size: .
J gene: TRBJ1-4
V gene: TRBV7-9
CDR3 protein: CASSFVGDREKLFF
CDR3 DNA: TGTGCCAGCAGCTTCGTTGGGGATCGGGAAAAACTGTTTTTT